The following is a T cell receptor beta chain sequence with its context. The naive CD8 fraction comprised CD45RO-negative cells positively selected for CCR7 and excluded terminally differentiated effector memory CD45RA+ cells. These data are taken from a study of shared clonotypes between healthy human individuals. Study-level background: There were three CD4 naive, three CD4 memory, two CD8 naive and one CD8 memory plates per donor.

Generated by immunoSEQ multiplex PCR, the TCRdb table keeps only in-frame clones and is missing some. Among millions of clones listed, roughly 95% were seen once. Trimming cost V 4 bases and J 0 bases, with 8 bases left between them. This CDR3 comprises 13 residues. Germline V gene sequence: CDR1 SGHRS, CDR2 YFSETQ. The specimen sequenced was naive CD8+ T cells sorted from blood. This chain connects TRBV5-1 to TRBJ2-7; no clear D gene. The TCR sequence derives from a man aged 18 to 30 in good health. CDR3 coding DNA: TGCGCCAGCAGCAACACCAGCTCCTACGAGCAGTACTTC. This sequence encodes CASSNTSSYEQYF. Full variable domain (remainder filled in from reference TRBV5-1 and TRBJ2-7): KAGVTQTPRYLIKTRGQQVTLSCSPISGHRSVSWYQQTPGQGLQFLFEYFSETQRNKGNFPGRFSGRQFSNSRSEMNVSTLELGDSALYLCASSNTSSYEQYFGPGTRLTVT.